These T cell receptor beta chains were read from a single sample in a study of cytomegalovirus exposure and HLA in healthy donors. Profiled with immunoSEQ multiplex PCR; TCRdb holds only in-frame clones, not every one. Among 200,000 or so clones, nearly 80% were seen once, and the ten largest hold under 7%. Sequencing was carried out using PBMCs. These receptors all stem from a woman aged 25-40 years in good health and CMV-seropositive. Both conserved end residues are trimmed from each CDR3.

TRBJ1-1 TRBV5-1 ASSLEGVGTEAF
TRBJ1-2 TRBV5-4 ASRPSLQGVGYT
TRBJ2-7 TRBV7-6 ASSLAVGQGAWQY
TRBJ1-1 TRBV13 ASSLGGRAF
TRBJ2-7 TRBV7-9 ASRSTGSYEQY
TRBJ2-1 TRBV13 ASSPPVGEQF
TRBJ2-7 TRBV7-9 ASSFRLAVPPYEQY
TRBJ1-4 TRBV5-1 ASSLRGTNEKLF
TRBJ2-1 TRBV18 ASSPPPGDSIYNEQF
TRBJ1-1 TRBV27 ASRRARYGTEAF
TRBJ2-3 TRBV19 ASGSGTGVLTDTQY
TRBJ2-5 TRBV28 ASSLGGLQTQY